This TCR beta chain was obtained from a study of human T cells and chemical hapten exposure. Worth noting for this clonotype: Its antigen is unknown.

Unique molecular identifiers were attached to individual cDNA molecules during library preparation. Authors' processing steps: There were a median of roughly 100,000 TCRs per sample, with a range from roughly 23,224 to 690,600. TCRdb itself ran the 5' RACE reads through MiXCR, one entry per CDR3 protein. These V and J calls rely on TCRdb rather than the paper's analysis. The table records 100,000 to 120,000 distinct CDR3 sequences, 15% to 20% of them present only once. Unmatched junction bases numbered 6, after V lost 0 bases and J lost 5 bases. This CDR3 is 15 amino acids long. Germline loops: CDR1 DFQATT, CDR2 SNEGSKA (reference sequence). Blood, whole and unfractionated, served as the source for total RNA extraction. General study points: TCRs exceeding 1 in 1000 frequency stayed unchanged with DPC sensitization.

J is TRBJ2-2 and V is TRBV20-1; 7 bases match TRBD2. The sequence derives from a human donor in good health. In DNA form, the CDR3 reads TGCAGTGCTAGAGAGAGCGGGATAGTAACCGGGGAGCTGTTTTTT. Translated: CSARESGIVTGELFF.